The 10 T cell receptor beta chains listed next were all sequenced from one sample in a study of blood T cell repertoires in COVID-19. Sequencing used immunoSEQ multiplex PCR; TCRdb keeps in-frame clones, though not all of them. The sample shows almost 400,000 clones, around 87% of them seen only once. Sequenced input: peripheral blood. The receptors shown here come from a woman in her fifties or sixties with COVID-19, enrolled during active disease.

This sequence joins TRBV27 and TRBJ2-2; 8 bases align to TRBD2. The CDR3 extends over 16 amino acids. The germline gives CDR1 MNHEY, CDR2 SMNVEV (reference sequence). J was trimmed by 5 bases and V by 3 bases; bases with no gene match: 8. The CDR3 sequence is CASSFRGLAGTGELFF. The DNA for the CDR3 is TGTGCCAGCAGTTTCAGGGGATTAGCGGGGACCGGGGAGCTGTTTTTT.

The V call is TRBV6-6, the J call TRBJ1-5; 8 positions match TRBD1. The CDR3 loop spans 15 amino acids. Germline CDR1 reads MNHNY; CDR2 reads SVGAGI (reference sequence). Unmatched junction bases numbered 8, after V lost 8 bases and J lost 2 bases. The CDR3, as DNA: TGTGCCAGCGGGTCAGGGGGCCGGGGCAATCAGCCCCAGCATTTT. Amino acids: CASGSGGRGNQPQHF.

This chain links TRBV3-1 (or the pseudogene TRBV3-2) with TRBJ1-6; the D is unclear. Trimming stripped 0 bases from V and 9 bases from J, with 9 bases between. CDR1 is LGHDT, CDR2 YNNKEL, per germline (reference sequence). CDR3 size: 14 residues. The CDR3 DNA sequence: TGTGCCAGCAGCCAAGAAAGGGAGGGTTCACCCCTCCACTTT. Its translation: CASSQEREGSPLHF.

Notes on this clone: Other DNA sequences in the same sample also yield this CDR3. The rearrangement links TRBV9 to TRBJ1-2; 9 nucleotides agree with TRBD1. Trimming took 0 bases from V and 8 from J; bases not matched to a gene: 5. Germline CDR1 SGDLS, CDR2 YYNGEE. This CDR3 is built from 14 residues. This CDR3 is CASSVGTGDYGYTF. The CDR3 DNA sequence: TGTGCCAGCAGCGTAGGGACAGGGGATTACGGCTACACCTTC.

The chain joins TRBV7-6 to TRBJ1-1; D is perhaps TRBD1 (5 bases). The germline V gene has CDR1 SGHVS and CDR2 FNYEAQ. This CDR3 has 15 amino acids. Between the trimmed V and J ends, which lost 3 bases and 4 bases, there was a span of 15 bases. The chain's CDR3 is CASSFQTGGVTEAFF. The CDR3 DNA reads as TGTGCCAGCAGCTTTCAAACCGGGGGTGTCACTGAAGCTTTCTTT.

J is TRBJ2-7 and V is TRBV28; the D gene is possibly TRBD1 (6 bases). V shed 5 bases and J shed 2 bases, with 13 bases lying between them. The CDR3 sequence is 14 residues long. Germline CDR1 MDHEN, CDR2 SYDVKM. The CDR3 reads CASSPQGLPYEQYF. For the CDR3, the DNA is TGTGCCAGCAGTCCACAGGGCTTACCCTACGAGCAGTACTTC.

The chain combines TRBV18 with TRBJ2-5; 8 bases agree with TRBD1. V shed 1 base and J 4 bases; nucleotides not matched to a gene: 8. This CDR3 spans 16 amino acids. The V gene's germline CDR1 is KGHSH and CDR2 LQKENI. DNA of the CDR3: TGTGCCAGCTCACCACGTAGACAGGGGATTTCAGAGACCCAGTACTTC. This encodes CASSPRRQGISETQYF.

The chain uses TRBV28 and TRBJ1-2, with a possible D match to TRBD1 (5 bases). Trimming removed 3 bases at V and 3 bases at J, with 11 bases between. Germline assignment: CDR1 MDHEN and CDR2 SYDVKM. The CDR3 is 14 residues long. CDR3 loop: CASSFGAGYYGYTF. The DNA of the CDR3 is TGTGCCAGCAGTTTTGGGGCGGGGTACTATGGCTACACCTTC.

This CDR3 is CASSLARGGGLNEQFF. The CDR3, as DNA: TGTGCCAGCAGCTTAGCGCGGGGCGGGGGGTTAAATGAGCAGTTCTTC. The J gene is TRBJ2-1, the V gene TRBV7-7; 8 bases agree with TRBD2. CDR3 length: 16 amino acids. Germline V gene lookup returns CDR1 SSHAT and CDR2 FNYEAQ (reference sequence). The ends lost 0 bases at V and 7 bases at J; junction bases unmatched: 8.

V is TRBV21-1 and J is TRBJ2-3; the table names TRBD1, a call not compared with the DNA. TRBV21-1 is a recognized pseudogene. The CDR3 covers 16 residues. The CDR3 DNA follows: TGTGCCAGCAGCTTCGGGCTTCGATACAGGGCAGATACGCAGTATTTT. Residues: CASSFGLRYRADTQYF.